These 15 T cell receptor beta chains were sequenced from one sample in a study of identical twins. Using its own MiXCR run on the 5' RACE reads, TCRdb lists one record per CDR3 protein. The data contain 350,000 or so distinct CDR3 sequences, 9% to 15% of them singletons. The same data also contributed to another study, on yellow fever vaccine responses in identical twins.

Sequenced material: CD8+ T cells sorted from blood. The receptor set was obtained from a woman under 30 in good health.

This clonotype was counted only a few times. The V and J genes are TRBV24-1 and TRBJ2-3, with 12 bases matching TRBD2. With 4 bases clipped from V and 0 bases from J, the junction kept 7 bases outside the gene matches. The germline V gene encodes CDR1 KGHDR and CDR2 SFDVKD. CDR3 length: 18 amino acids. The CDR3 loop is CATSDTPGLAGSTDTQYF. CDR3 coding DNA: TGTGCCACCAGTGACACCCCTGGACTAGCGGGGAGCACAGATACGCAGTATTTT.

In this sample, this clonotype turned up a few times. This rearrangement joins TRBV9 to TRBJ2-1; D is ambiguous. Trimming took 4 bases from V and 7 from J, leaving 6 bases between them. The CDR3 covers 11 residues. The germline V gene has CDR1 SGDLS and CDR2 YYNGEE. CDR3 amino acids: CASSNQNEQFF. The CDR3 nucleotides are TGTGCCAGCAGCAATCAGAATGAGCAGTTCTTC. The entire variable domain, with the rest obtained from reference TRBV9 and TRBJ2-1, is as follows: DSGVTQTPKHLITATGQRVTLRCSPRSGDLSVYWYQQSLDQGLQFLIQYYNGEERAKGNILERFSAQQFPDLHSELNLSSLELGDSALYFCASSNQNEQFFGPGTRLTVL.

This clonotype was observed at least ten times. The V gene is TRBV12-3 or TRBV12-4, the J gene TRBJ2-5; maybe TRBD1 (5 bases). This CDR3 has 14 residues. With 4 bases removed from V and 2 bases from J, the gap between germline ends came to 11 bases. In DNA form, the CDR3 reads TGTGCCAGCAGTTCAGACAGTACTCAAGAGACCCAGTACTTC. As protein: CASSSDSTQETQYF.

This clonotype has at least ten counts. This rearrangement joins TRBV12-3 or TRBV12-4 to TRBJ2-2; D might be TRBD1 (6 bases). CDR3 length equals 16 residues. Between the trimmed V and J ends, which lost 6 bases and 0 bases, there was a span of 14 bases. The CDR3: CASRLQGYTNTGELFF. The CDR3 bases are TGTGCCAGCAGGCTACAGGGTTATACGAACACCGGGGAGCTGTTTTTT.

The chain couples TRBV29-1 to TRBJ2-3, with 8 bases that match TRBD2. Germline values: CDR1 SQVTM, CDR2 ANQGSEA. CDR3 length: 13 amino acids. V was pared by 8 bases and J by 3 bases, with 7 bases of the junction left unmatched. CDR3 nucleotide sequence: TGCAGCCCCCGGGGGGGCCCAACAGATACGCAGTATTTT. Residues: CSPRGGPTDTQYF.

This clonotype has more than one count but fewer than ten. The chain recombines TRBV7-9 with TRBJ1-2; TRBD1 matches at 10 bases. J lost 8 bases, V lost 4 bases, and 13 bases had no gene match. The CDR3 is made up of 16 amino acids. Germline lookup yields CDR1 SEHNR and CDR2 FQNEAQ (reference sequence). The CDR3 is CASSSASGQGFLGYTF. CDR3 bases: TGTGCCAGCAGCTCAGCGTCGGGACAGGGGTTTCTAGGCTACACCTTC.

The chain has TRBV2 and TRBJ1-2, with D unresolved. V dropped 6 bases and J dropped 3 bases, with 17 bases sitting between them. Germline lookup yields CDR1 SNHLY and CDR2 FYNNEI. The CDR3 loop spans 15 amino acids. CDR3: CASRGPVLNDYGYTF. CDR3 DNA: TGTGCCAGCAGGGGCCCGGTCCTAAATGACTATGGCTACACCTTC.

This clonotype was detected only a few times. The chain joins TRBV5-5 to TRBJ2-5, with 11 bases fitting TRBD2. The CDR3 sequence is 15 residues long. Germline V gene data show CDR1 as SGHKS and CDR2 as YYEKEE (reference sequence). Trimming at V came to 8 bases and at J to 5 bases, leaving 11 bases not matched to a gene. Here the CDR3 reads CASTGLAGPRETQYF. In DNA form, the CDR3 reads TGTGCCAGTACAGGACTAGCGGGTCCCCGGGAGACCCAGTACTTC.

This clonotype was seen ten or more times. The rearrangement links TRBV29-1 to TRBJ2-3; no firm D call. Trimming took off 2 bases at V and 8 bases at J, with 14 bases between the two ends. The CDR3 is 13 residues long. In germline, CDR1 is SQVTM, CDR2 ANQGSEA. CDR3 loop: CSVELPPTGTQYF. CDR3 DNA: TGCAGCGTTGAACTGCCCCCCACCGGTACGCAGTATTTT.

The genes are TRBV7-9 and TRBJ2-3; possibly TRBD1 for D (6 bases). Germline CDR1 reads SEHNR; CDR2 reads FQNEAQ (reference sequence). This CDR3 is built from 16 residues. The ends were cut back, 1 base at V and 1 base at J, with 12 bases in the middle. The CDR3 loop reads CASSLGTAPGTDTQYF. In nucleotides, the CDR3 is TGTGCCAGCAGCTTAGGGACAGCCCCCGGCACAGATACGCAGTATTTT. Full variable domain (outside the CDR3, taken from reference TRBV7-9 and TRBJ2-3): DTGVSQNPRHKITKRGQNVTFRCDPISEHNRLYWYRQTLGQGPEFLTYFQNEAQLEKSRLLSDRFSAERPKGSFSTLEIQRTEQGDSAMYLCASSLGTAPGTDTQYFGPGTRLTVL.

V gene TRBV20-1 combines with J gene TRBJ1-5; D call uncertain. Deletions cut 2 bases from V and 4 bases from J, with 12 bases between. The CDR3 has 14 amino acids. The V gene's germline CDR1 is DFQATT and CDR2 SNEGSKA (reference sequence). As DNA, the CDR3 is TGCAGTGCTAGATCCTCTTACAGAAATCAGCCCCAGCATTTT. It translates to CSARSSYRNQPQHF.

This clonotype showed up many times. The chain uses TRBV5-6 and TRBJ2-7; TRBD2 matches 8 bases. The J segment lost 6 bases and the V segment lost 1 base, leaving 9 bases of the junction unmatched. CDR1 and CDR2 from the germline V gene are SGHDT and YYEEEE. The CDR3 has 15 amino acids. CDR3 in DNA: TGTGCCAGCAGCTTGTATCCTAGCGGGTTGACCGAGCAGTACTTC. The encoded protein is CASSLYPSGLTEQYF.

This clonotype showed up just a few times. V is TRBV6-1 and J is TRBJ2-5, with D tentatively TRBD1 (7 bases). Germline V CDR1 and CDR2: MNHNS, SASEGT. The CDR3 contains 13 residues. Trimming left V 7 bases short and J 3 bases short, with 12 bases between. The CDR3, as DNA: TGTGCCAGCAACGGAGGGACAGAAGAGACCCAGTACTTC. As protein: CASNGGTEETQYF.

This clonotype was recorded many times. The chain recombines TRBV6-4 with TRBJ1-6; D is undetermined. The V gene lost 0 bases and the J gene lost 5 bases, with 8 bases spanning the gap. The CDR3 is 15 amino acids. Germline values: CDR1 MRHNA, CDR2 SNTAGT. The DNA of the CDR3 is TGTGCCAGCAGTGACTCGACGGTTGATAATTCACCCCTCCACTTT. This codes for CASSDSTVDNSPLHF.

This clonotype was recorded at least ten times. The chain is built from TRBV6-2 or TRBV6-3 and TRBJ2-1, with 9 nucleotides matching TRBD2. Per germline, CDR1 MNHEY and CDR2 SVGEGT. V was clipped by 2 bases and J by 8 bases; unmatched bases: 7. This CDR3 contains 15 residues. The CDR3 nucleotides read TGTGCCAGCAGTTACGGGGCGGGGGGGGTGGATGAGCAGTTCTTC. Its translation is CASSYGAGGVDEQFF.